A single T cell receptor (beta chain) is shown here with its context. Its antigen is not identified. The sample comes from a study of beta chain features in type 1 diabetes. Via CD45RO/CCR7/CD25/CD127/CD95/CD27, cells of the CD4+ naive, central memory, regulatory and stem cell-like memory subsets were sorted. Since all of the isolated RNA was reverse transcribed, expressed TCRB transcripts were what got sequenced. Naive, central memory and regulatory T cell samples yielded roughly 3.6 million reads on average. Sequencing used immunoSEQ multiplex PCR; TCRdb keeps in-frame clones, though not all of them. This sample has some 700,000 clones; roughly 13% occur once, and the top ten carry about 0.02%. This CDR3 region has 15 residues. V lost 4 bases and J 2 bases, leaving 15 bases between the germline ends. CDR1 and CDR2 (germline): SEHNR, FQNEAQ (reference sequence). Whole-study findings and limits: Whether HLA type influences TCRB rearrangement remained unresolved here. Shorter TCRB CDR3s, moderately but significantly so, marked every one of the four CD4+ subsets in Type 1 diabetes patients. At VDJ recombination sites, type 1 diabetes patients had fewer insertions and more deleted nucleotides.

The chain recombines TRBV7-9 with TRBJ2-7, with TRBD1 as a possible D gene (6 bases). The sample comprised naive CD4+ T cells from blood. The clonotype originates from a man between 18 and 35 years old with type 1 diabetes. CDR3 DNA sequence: TGTGCCAGCAGCTCCGCCGGGACAAAAACCTACGAGCAGTACTTC. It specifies CASSSAGTKTYEQYF.